The clone carrying this T cell receptor (beta chain) was counted once. The CDR3 extends over 16 amino acids. Trimming took 4 bases from V and 3 from J; bases not matched to a gene: 11. Germline V CDR1 and CDR2: MDHEN, SYDVKM. These data are taken from a study of blood T cell repertoires in COVID-19. Authors' analysis steps: Estimation of nucleated cell counts was performed using reference gene primer amplification. The protocol was immunoSEQ multiplex PCR, while the TCRdb copy is restricted to in-frame clones and leaves out a portion. V and J calls and clone size come straight from that table; D and trimming were deduced from the DNA. Of some 180,000 clones listed, 82% are singletons.

V and J are TRBV28 and TRBJ1-1; TRBD1 matches 7 bases. The clonotype comes from a woman in her fifties or sixties with acute COVID-19. The sample taken for sequencing was PBMCs or T cells enriched from blood (not recorded which). CDR3: CASSSANTGDDTEAFF. In nucleotides, the CDR3 is TGTGCCAGCAGTTCAGCTAACACAGGGGATGACACTGAAGCTTTCTTT.